This T cell receptor beta chain was sequenced in a study of blood T cell repertoires in COVID-19. Study-wide background: Sample material is recorded as cDNA or gDNA derived from T cells, B-cell-depleted T cells, or PBMCs.

The CDR3 spans 18 residues. Trimming removed 1 base from V and 5 bases from J, with 18 bases in between. In germline, CDR1 is SGHVS, CDR2 FQNEAQ. Study members were between about 18 and 89 years old and lived in over 20 US regions. Symptom resolution, clearance, or two negative PCRs marked donors in Cohort 3 as recovered. As handled by the study authors: Quantification of nucleated cells was approximated via reference gene primer amplification. TCRdb keeps only in-frame clones here, not all; method: immunoSEQ multiplex PCR. The V and J calls and clone size were taken over from that table, and D and trimming were inferred from the DNA. The sample has over 200,000 clones, about 80% seen once.

The clonotype originates from a man aged 60-69 years who had recovered from COVID-19. The gene calls are TRBV7-8 and TRBJ2-6; D gene uncertain. The specimen sequenced was PBMCs or T cells enriched from blood (not recorded which). CDR3 DNA sequence: TGTGCCAGCAGCTTAGGTCCGCTGTTACTTACCTGGGCCAACGTCCTGACTTTC. Amino acids: CASSLGPLLLTWANVLTF.